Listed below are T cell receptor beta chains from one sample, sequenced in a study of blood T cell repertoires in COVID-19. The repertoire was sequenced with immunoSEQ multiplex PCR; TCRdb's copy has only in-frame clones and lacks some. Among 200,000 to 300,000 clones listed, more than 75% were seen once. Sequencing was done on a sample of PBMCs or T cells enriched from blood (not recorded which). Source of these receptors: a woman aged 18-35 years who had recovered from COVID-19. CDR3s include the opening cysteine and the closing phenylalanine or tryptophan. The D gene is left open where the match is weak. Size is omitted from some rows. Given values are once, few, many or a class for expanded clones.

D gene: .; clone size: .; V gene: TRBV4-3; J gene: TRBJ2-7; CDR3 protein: CASSPLRLSYEQYF; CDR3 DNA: TGCGCCAGCAGCCCTCTGCGGCTATCCTACGAGCAGTACTTC
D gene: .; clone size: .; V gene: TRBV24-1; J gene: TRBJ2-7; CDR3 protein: CATSEAGGNVYEQYF; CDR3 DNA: TGTGCCACCAGTGAAGCTGGCGGGAATGTTTACGAGCAGTACTTC
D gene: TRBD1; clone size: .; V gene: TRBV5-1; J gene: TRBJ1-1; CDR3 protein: CASSSDRGFEAFF; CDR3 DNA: TGCGCCAGCAGCTCGGACAGGGGATTTGAAGCTTTCTTT
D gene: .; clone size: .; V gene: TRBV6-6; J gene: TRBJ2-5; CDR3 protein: CASEASVGETQYF; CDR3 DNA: TGTGCCAGCGAAGCTAGCGTGGGGGAGACCCAGTACTTC
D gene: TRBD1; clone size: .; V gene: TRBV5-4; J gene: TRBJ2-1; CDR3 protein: CASSLGRGLDNEQFF; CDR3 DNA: TGTGCCAGCAGCTTGGGTAGGGGGCTGGACAATGAGCAGTTCTTC
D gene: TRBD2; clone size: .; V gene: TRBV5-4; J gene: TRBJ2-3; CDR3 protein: CASSPGLAGGPSDTQYF; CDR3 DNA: TGTGCCAGCAGCCCTGGACTAGCGGGAGGGCCTTCAGATACGCAGTATTTT
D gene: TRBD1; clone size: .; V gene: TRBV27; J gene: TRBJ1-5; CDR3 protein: CASSSDRGSNQPQHF; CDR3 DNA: TGTGCCAGCAGCTCGGACAGGGGAAGCAATCAGCCCCAGCATTTT
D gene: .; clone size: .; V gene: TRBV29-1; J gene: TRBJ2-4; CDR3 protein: CSVEEVGGPHIQYF; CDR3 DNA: TGCAGCGTTGAAGAGGTGGGGGGGCCCCACATTCAGTACTTC
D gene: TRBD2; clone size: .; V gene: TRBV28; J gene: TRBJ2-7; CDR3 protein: CASSETGRHHEQYF; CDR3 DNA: TGTGCCAGCAGTGAAACCGGGAGGCATCACGAGCAGTACTTC
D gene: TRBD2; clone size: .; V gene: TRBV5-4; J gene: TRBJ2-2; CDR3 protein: CASSFGTSGRNTGELFF; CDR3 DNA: TGTGCCAGCAGTTTCGGGACTAGCGGGAGGAACACCGGGGAGCTGTTTTTT
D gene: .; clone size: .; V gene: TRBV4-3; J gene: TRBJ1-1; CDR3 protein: CASSQDFTGNTEAFF; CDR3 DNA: TGCGCCAGCAGCCAAGATTTTACAGGGAACACTGAAGCTTTCTTT
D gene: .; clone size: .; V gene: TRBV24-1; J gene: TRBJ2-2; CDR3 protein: CATRGGQVDTGELFF; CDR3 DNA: TGTGCCACCAGGGGGGGGCAGGTAGACACCGGGGAGCTGTTTTTT
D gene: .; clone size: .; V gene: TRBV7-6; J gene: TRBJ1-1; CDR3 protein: CASSLETGLNTEAFF; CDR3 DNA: TGTGCCAGCAGCTTAGAAACCGGGTTGAACACTGAAGCTTTCTTT
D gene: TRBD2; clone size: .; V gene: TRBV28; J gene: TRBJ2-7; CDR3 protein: CASSLASSSGYEQYF; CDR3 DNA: TGTGCCAGCAGTTTAGCCTCCTCTAGCGGGTACGAGCAGTACTTC
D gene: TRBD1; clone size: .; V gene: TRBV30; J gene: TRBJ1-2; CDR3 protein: CASPGTGNYGYTF; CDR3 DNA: TGTGCCTCACCCGGGACAGGGAACTATGGCTACACCTTC
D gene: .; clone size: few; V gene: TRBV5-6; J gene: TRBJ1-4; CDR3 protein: CASSLETGIREKLFF; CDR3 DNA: TGTGCCAGCAGCTTGGAGACGGGAATCCGTGAAAAACTGTTTTTT
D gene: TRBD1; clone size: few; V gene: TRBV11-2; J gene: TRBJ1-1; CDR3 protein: CASSLADRAAFF; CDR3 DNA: TGTGCCAGCAGCTTAGCGGACAGGGCAGCTTTCTTT
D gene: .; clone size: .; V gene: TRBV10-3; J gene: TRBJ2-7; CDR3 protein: CAISHPSAPGEGSSYEQYF; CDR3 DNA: TGTGCCATCAGTCACCCTAGCGCCCCTGGAGAAGGGAGCTCCTACGAGCAGTACTTC
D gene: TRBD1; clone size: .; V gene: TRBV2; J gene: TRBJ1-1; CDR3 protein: CASSEARQGKAFF; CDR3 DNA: TGTGCCAGCAGTGAAGCCCGACAGGGAAAAGCTTTCTTT
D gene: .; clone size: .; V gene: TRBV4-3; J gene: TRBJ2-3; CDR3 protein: CASSPQHDSPTDTQYF; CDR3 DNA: TGCGCCAGCAGCCCCCAACACGACTCCCCCACAGATACGCAGTATTTT
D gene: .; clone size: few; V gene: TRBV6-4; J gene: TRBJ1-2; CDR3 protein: CASSDTPQALGGYTF; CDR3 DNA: TGTGCCAGCAGTGACACCCCACAGGCACTGGGTGGCTACACCTTC
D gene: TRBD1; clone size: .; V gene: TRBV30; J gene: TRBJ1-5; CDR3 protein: CAWSLDRYSNQPQHF; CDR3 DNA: TGTGCCTGGAGTCTGGACAGGTATAGCAATCAGCCCCAGCATTTT
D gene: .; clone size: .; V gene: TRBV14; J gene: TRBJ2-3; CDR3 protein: CASSDSGADTQYF; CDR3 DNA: TGTGCCAGCAGTGACTCAGGGGCAGATACGCAGTATTTT
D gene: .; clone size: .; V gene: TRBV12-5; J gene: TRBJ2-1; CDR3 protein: CASATGMAQFF; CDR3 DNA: TGTGCTAGTGCCACAGGCATGGCGCAGTTCTTC
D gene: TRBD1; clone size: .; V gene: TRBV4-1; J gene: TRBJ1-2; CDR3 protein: CASSQAERTGGGLYGYTF; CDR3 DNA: TGCGCCAGCAGCCAAGCTGAGAGGACAGGGGGTGGTCTCTATGGCTACACCTTC
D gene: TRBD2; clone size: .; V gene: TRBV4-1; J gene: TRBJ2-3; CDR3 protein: CASSQLLAGVRVTDTQYF; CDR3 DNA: TGCGCCAGCAGCCAGCTACTAGCGGGGGTAAGAGTCACAGATACGCAGTATTTT
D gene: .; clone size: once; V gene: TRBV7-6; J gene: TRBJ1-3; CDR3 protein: CASSSPREGNTIYF; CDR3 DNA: TGTGCCAGCAGCTCCCCGAGGGAGGGAAACACCATATATTTT
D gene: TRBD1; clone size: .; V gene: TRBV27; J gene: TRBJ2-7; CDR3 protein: CASSQGQGIREQYF; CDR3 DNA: TGTGCCAGCAGTCAGGGACAGGGGATCCGCGAGCAGTACTTC
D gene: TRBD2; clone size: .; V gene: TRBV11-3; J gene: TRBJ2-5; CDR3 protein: CASSPSAGGGEETQYF; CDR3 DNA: TGTGCCAGCAGCCCCAGTGCGGGCGGGGGGGAAGAGACCCAGTACTTC